Below, 27 T cell receptor beta chains from the same sample are listed, as sequenced in a study of T cell responses to AZD1222 COVID-19 vaccine (dated by TCRdb to the early 2020s). To prepare the library, the immunoSEQ multiplex PCR assay was applied. This immuneACCESS table, as held by TCRdb, lists in-frame sequences with V and J called but not all clones. Of the missing ones, under half trace to an unresolved V gene in checked studies; the others have no known cause. This sample is represented by about 150,000 clones; about nine tenths of them were singletons. Jointly, the top ten make up 1.5% to 2% of the sample. The time point label, read with the paper, signifies: baseline before first vaccination. The sample consisted of peripheral blood, taken on day 0 of AZD1222 vaccination. The receptors were gathered from an adult in good health.

V and J are TRBV19 and TRBJ1-1; 8 nucleotides line up with TRBD1. The junction had 13 bases not matched to a gene; V was cut back by 9 bases and J by 1 base. This CDR3 region has 16 residues. The germline gives CDR1 LNHDA, CDR2 SQIVND (reference sequence). The CDR3 sequence is CASLRAGGVQNTEAFF. The DNA of the CDR3 is TGTGCCAGCCTACGGGCAGGGGGCGTCCAGAACACTGAAGCTTTCTTT.

The CDR3 sequence is CASSEGAGNYGYTF. CDR3 sequence (DNA): TGTGCCAGCAGCGAGGGGGCGGGAAACTATGGCTACACCTTC. The chain couples TRBV28 to TRBJ1-2; 7 nucleotides match TRBD1. V lost 6 bases, J lost 2 bases, and 6 bases stayed unmatched. The CDR3 extends over 14 amino acids. Looked up from germline, CDR1 is MDHEN and CDR2 is SYDVKM.

The genes are TRBV6-1 and TRBJ1-5, with 7 nucleotides matching TRBD1. The length of the CDR3 is 17 residues. CDR1 is MNHNS and CDR2 is SASEGT in the germline V gene. Trimming removed 4 bases from V and 5 bases from J; junction bases left unmatched: 14. The CDR3 sequence is CASSGNRQGKGDQPQHF. In DNA, the CDR3 is TGTGCCAGCAGTGGCAACAGACAGGGCAAGGGGGATCAGCCCCAGCATTTT.

V usage is TRBV29-1 and J usage is TRBJ2-7; 9 nucleotides align to TRBD1. Germline trimming cut 4 bases from V and 1 base from J; bases unmatched to any gene: 5. The CDR3 length is 14 residues. Looked up from germline, CDR1 is SQVTM and CDR2 is ANQGSEA. CDR3 residues: CSVVKGTGSYEQYF. The CDR3 DNA follows: TGCAGCGTTGTAAAGGGGACAGGGTCCTACGAGCAGTACTTC.

This sequence joins TRBV5-4 and TRBJ2-2; D may correspond to TRBD1 or TRBD2 (7 bases each). V was trimmed by 7 bases and J by 5 bases, leaving 21 bases between them. Germline V gene data show CDR1 as SGHNT and CDR2 as YYREEE (reference sequence). CDR3 size: 16 residues. CDR3 DNA sequence: TGTGCCAGCCACCAGGGGGGGAAGCATAAAACCGGGGAGCTGTTTTTT. Its protein is CASHQGGKHKTGELFF.

The V gene is TRBV18, the J gene TRBJ1-4; TRBD1 might be the D (5 bases). This CDR3 region has 13 residues. Germline V gene sequence: CDR1 KGHSH, CDR2 LQKENI. Trimming cost V 5 bases and J 7 bases, with 11 bases left between them. As DNA, the CDR3 is TGTGCCAGCTCAGATGGGACCATTGAAAAACTGTTTTTT. Its translation: CASSDGTIEKLFF.

The chain has TRBV19 and TRBJ2-1; no firm D call. Germline assignment: CDR1 LNHDA and CDR2 SQIVND (reference sequence). V lost 6 bases to trimming and J lost 0 bases, with 12 bases between them. The CDR3 length is 15 residues. For the CDR3, the DNA is TGTGCCAGTAGCCCACCCCTGAGCTCCTACAATGAGCAGTTCTTC. Residues: CASSPPLSSYNEQFF.

A few counts support this clone. V and J are TRBV12-3 or TRBV12-4 and TRBJ2-2; no firm D call. The CDR3 is 12 amino acids. V shed 1 base and J shed 7 bases, with 4 bases lying between them. Here the CDR3 reads CASSLGVGELFF. Here the CDR3 DNA reads TGTGCCAGCAGTTTAGGGGTCGGGGAGCTGTTTTTT.

This chain connects TRBV10-3 to TRBJ1-5, with D perhaps TRBD1 (5 bases). This CDR3 spans 12 amino acids. Germline V lookup: CDR1 ENHRY, CDR2 SYGVKD. V lost 7 bases, J lost 3 bases, and 7 bases lay in between. CDR3 nucleotide sequence: TGTGCCATCAAACAGGACAATCAGCCCCAGCATTTT. Its protein is CAIKQDNQPQHF.

The chain uses TRBV9 and TRBJ1-1; D ambiguous. The CDR3 length is 12 residues. Germline V gene sequence: CDR1 SGDLS, CDR2 YYNGEE. V was pared by 0 bases and J by 10 bases, with 10 bases between. CDR3 sequence (DNA): TGTGCCAGCAGCGTAGAGGAAGGGAGAGCTTTCTTT. This codes for CASSVEEGRAFF.

The V gene is TRBV4-1, the J gene TRBJ2-5; D possibly corresponds to TRBD1 (7 bases). Germline V CDR1 and CDR2: MGHRA, YSYEKL. The V end was cut by 2 bases, the J end by 5 bases, with 12 bases between. This CDR3 is built from 14 residues. The CDR3 bases are TGCGCCAGCAGCCAAACAGGGGAGGAGGAGACCCAGTACTTC. Translation gives CASSQTGEEETQYF.

This chain connects TRBV5-1 to TRBJ2-1; D is uncertain. The CDR3 spans 13 residues. Germline V gives CDR1 SGHRS, CDR2 YFSETQ. The germline V and J ends were trimmed by 4 bases and 5 bases, with 10 bases remaining between them. CDR3 DNA: TGCGCCAGCAGCATTGGAAAGGACAATGAGCAGTTCTTC. Its translation is CASSIGKDNEQFF.

This clone was observed a single time. This rearrangement joins TRBV4-2 to TRBJ2-3, with unresolved D. The CDR3 runs 15 residues. Trimming stripped 4 bases from V and 2 bases from J, with 13 bases between. Germline assignment: CDR1 LGHNA and CDR2 YNFKEQ. CDR3 sequence: CASSPNRADTDTQYF. CDR3 DNA: TGTGCCAGCAGCCCCAACCGGGCGGACACAGATACGCAGTATTTT.

The chain has TRBV28 and TRBJ1-2; TRBD1 matches at 9 bases. This CDR3 is built from 15 residues. CDR1 MDHEN and CDR2 SYDVKM come from the germline V gene. V was pared by 3 bases and J by 0 bases, with 2 bases of the junction left unmatched. The CDR3 loop reads CASSLRDRANYGYTF. CDR3 DNA: TGTGCCAGCAGTTTGAGGGACAGGGCTAACTATGGCTACACCTTC.

The J gene is TRBJ1-4, the V gene TRBV4-1; D might be TRBD1 (6 bases). Germline assignment: CDR1 MGHRA and CDR2 YSYEKL. With 4 bases removed from V and 7 bases from J, the gap between germline ends came to 13 bases. This CDR3 region has 14 residues. This CDR3 reads CASSPHRALEKLFF. Here the CDR3 DNA reads TGCGCCAGCAGCCCTCACAGGGCCCTTGAAAAACTGTTTTTT.

To note about this clone: Compared with germline, one end of the junction differs, possibly owing to a read error. The chain is built from TRBV7-9 and TRBJ1-1; D may be TRBD1 (5 bases). Germline V CDR1 and CDR2: SEHNR, FQNEAQ (reference sequence). CDR3 length equals 15 residues. For the CDR3, the DNA is TGTGCCAGCAGGTTAGGGGAGGGAGGAGACACTGAAGCTTTCTTT. Translation gives CASRLGEGGDTEAFF.

J is TRBJ2-3 and V is TRBV10-3; tentatively, D is TRBD2 (5 bases). Looked up from germline, CDR1 is ENHRY and CDR2 is SYGVKD. The germline V and J ends were trimmed by 3 bases and 0 bases, with 10 bases remaining between them. This CDR3 is built from 15 residues. The CDR3 DNA is TGTGCCATCAGTGATGGGCGGACTAGCACAGATACGCAGTATTTT. Amino acids: CAISDGRTSTDTQYF.

The V and J genes are TRBV5-1 and TRBJ2-7; 14 nucleotides align to TRBD2. With 2 bases clipped from V and 4 bases from J, the junction kept 2 bases outside the gene matches. CDR1 and CDR2 from the germline V gene are SGHRS and YFSETQ. The length of the CDR3 is 15 residues. The CDR3 DNA is TGCGCCAGCAGCTTCGGGACTAGCGGGAGATACGAGCAGTACTTC. This encodes CASSFGTSGRYEQYF.

The gene calls are TRBV27 and TRBJ2-1, with TRBD1 as a possible D gene (5 bases). Trimming pared 5 bases from V and 8 bases from J, leaving 10 bases between. The CDR3 length is 12 residues. Germline V CDR1 and CDR2: MNHEY, SMNVEV (reference sequence). The CDR3 nucleotides are TGTGCCAGCAGTCAAGGGGCTCATGAGCAGTTCTTC. As protein: CASSQGAHEQFF.

The rearrangement links TRBV6-2 or TRBV6-3 to TRBJ1-5; TRBD1 matches 7 bases. Germline CDR1 and CDR2: MNHEY and SVGEGT. V trimming: 5 bases; J trimming: 4 bases; junction bases outside the gene matches: 14. CDR3 length equals 17 residues. This chain's CDR3 is CASSGGQTGSPNQPQHF. Written as DNA, the CDR3 is TGTGCCAGCAGTGGGGGCCAGACAGGGAGTCCGAATCAGCCCCAGCATTTT.

This chain joins TRBV28 and TRBJ1-5; D gene uncertain. The CDR3 is made up of 15 amino acids. CDR1 and CDR2 from the germline V gene are MDHEN and SYDVKM. Between the trimmed V and J ends, which lost 7 bases and 5 bases, there was a span of 18 bases. CDR3 protein: CASTPQAGGYQPQHF. As DNA, the CDR3 is TGTGCCAGCACCCCCCAGGCAGGTGGATATCAGCCCCAGCATTTT.

This chain connects TRBV5-1 to TRBJ2-1, with D unresolved. The CDR3 extends over 14 amino acids. From germline, CDR1 is SGHRS and CDR2 YFSETQ. The V gene lost 1 base and the J gene lost 8 bases, with 13 bases spanning the gap. Written as DNA, the CDR3 is TGCGCCAGCAGCTTGTCCTCCGCTAGGGATGAGCAGTTCTTC. Protein sequence: CASSLSSARDEQFF.

V and J are TRBV9 and TRBJ2-2; no reliable D call. This CDR3 has 11 residues. Germline V gene sequence: CDR1 SGDLS, CDR2 YYNGEE. Trimming took 5 bases from V and 5 from J, leaving 4 bases between them. CDR3 in amino acids: CASRGTGELFF. The CDR3 coding sequence is TGTGCCAGCAGGGGTACCGGGGAGCTGTTTTTT.

This chain links TRBV7-7 with TRBJ2-1, with a possible D match to TRBD1 (6 bases). CDR1 is SSHAT, CDR2 FNYEAQ, per germline (reference sequence). The CDR3 has 13 amino acids. The V end lost 6 bases, the J end lost 6 bases, and 12 bases lay between the germline ends. DNA for the CDR3: TGTGCCAGCAGTACAGGGATCTCCAATGAGCAGTTCTTC. Translation: CASSTGISNEQFF.

This clone was recorded once. The chain links TRBV5-6 to TRBJ1-1; D not resolved. V was clipped by 2 bases and J by 2 bases, with 13 bases between them. CDR1 is SGHDT, CDR2 YYEEEE, per germline. CDR3 length: 15 residues. CDR3 sequence: CASSLSGRYNTEAFF. CDR3 bases: TGTGCCAGCAGCTTATCGGGCAGGTACAACACTGAAGCTTTCTTT.

V gene TRBV10-3 combines with J gene TRBJ1-1; D is undetermined. This CDR3 has 14 amino acids. Trimming took 2 bases from V and 0 from J, leaving 7 bases between them. Per germline, CDR1 ENHRY and CDR2 SYGVKD. CDR3 in amino acids: CAISEGVLNTEAFF. CDR3 nucleotides: TGTGCCATCAGTGAGGGAGTGTTGAACACTGAAGCTTTCTTT.

The V and J genes are TRBV30 and TRBJ2-1; D perhaps matches TRBD1 (6 bases). The CDR3 contains 13 residues. The germline CDR1 and CDR2 sequences are GTSNPN and SVGIG (reference sequence). The V end was cut by 3 bases, the J end by 2 bases, with 8 bases between. Here the CDR3 reads CAWSRGPYNEQFF. DNA for the CDR3: TGTGCCTGGAGCAGGGGCCCCTACAATGAGCAGTTCTTC. Full variable domain (missing parts from reference TRBV30 and TRBJ2-1): SQTIHQWPATLVQPVGSPLSLECTVEGTSNPNLYWYRQAAGRGLQLLFYSVGIGQISSEVPQNLSASRPQDRQFILSSKKLLLSDSGFYLCAWSRGPYNEQFFGPGTRLTVL.